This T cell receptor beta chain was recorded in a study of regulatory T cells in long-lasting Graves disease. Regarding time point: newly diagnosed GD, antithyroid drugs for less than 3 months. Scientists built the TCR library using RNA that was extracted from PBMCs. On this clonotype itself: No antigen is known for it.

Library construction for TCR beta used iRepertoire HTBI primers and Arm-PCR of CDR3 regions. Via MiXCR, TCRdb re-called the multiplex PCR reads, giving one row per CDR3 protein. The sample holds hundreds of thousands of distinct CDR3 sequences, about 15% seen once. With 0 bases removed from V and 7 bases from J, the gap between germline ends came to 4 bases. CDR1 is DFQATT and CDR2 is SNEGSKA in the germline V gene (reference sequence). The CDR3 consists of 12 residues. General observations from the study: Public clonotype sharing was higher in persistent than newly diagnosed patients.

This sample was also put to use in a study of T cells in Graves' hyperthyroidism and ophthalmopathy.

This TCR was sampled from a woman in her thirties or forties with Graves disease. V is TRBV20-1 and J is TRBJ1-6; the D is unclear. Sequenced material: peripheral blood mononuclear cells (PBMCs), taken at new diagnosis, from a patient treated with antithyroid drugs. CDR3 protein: CSARDRNSPLHF. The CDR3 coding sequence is TGCAGTGCTAGAGATAGGAATTCACCCCTCCACTTT.